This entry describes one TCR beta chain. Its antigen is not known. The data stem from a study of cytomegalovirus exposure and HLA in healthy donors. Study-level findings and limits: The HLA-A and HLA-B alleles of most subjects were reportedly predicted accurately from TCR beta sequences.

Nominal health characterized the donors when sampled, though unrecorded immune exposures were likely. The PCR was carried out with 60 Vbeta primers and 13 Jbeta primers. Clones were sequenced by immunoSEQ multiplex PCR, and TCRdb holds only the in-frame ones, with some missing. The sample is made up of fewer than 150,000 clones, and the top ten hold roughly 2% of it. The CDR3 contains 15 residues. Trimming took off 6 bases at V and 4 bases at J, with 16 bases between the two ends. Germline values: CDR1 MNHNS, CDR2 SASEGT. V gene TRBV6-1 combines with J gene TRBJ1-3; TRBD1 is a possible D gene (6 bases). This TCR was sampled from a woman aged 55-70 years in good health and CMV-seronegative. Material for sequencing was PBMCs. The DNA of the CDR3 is TGTGCCAGCAGCGAGACAGGAGGTGCCGGAAACACCATATATTTT. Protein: CASSETGGAGNTIYF.